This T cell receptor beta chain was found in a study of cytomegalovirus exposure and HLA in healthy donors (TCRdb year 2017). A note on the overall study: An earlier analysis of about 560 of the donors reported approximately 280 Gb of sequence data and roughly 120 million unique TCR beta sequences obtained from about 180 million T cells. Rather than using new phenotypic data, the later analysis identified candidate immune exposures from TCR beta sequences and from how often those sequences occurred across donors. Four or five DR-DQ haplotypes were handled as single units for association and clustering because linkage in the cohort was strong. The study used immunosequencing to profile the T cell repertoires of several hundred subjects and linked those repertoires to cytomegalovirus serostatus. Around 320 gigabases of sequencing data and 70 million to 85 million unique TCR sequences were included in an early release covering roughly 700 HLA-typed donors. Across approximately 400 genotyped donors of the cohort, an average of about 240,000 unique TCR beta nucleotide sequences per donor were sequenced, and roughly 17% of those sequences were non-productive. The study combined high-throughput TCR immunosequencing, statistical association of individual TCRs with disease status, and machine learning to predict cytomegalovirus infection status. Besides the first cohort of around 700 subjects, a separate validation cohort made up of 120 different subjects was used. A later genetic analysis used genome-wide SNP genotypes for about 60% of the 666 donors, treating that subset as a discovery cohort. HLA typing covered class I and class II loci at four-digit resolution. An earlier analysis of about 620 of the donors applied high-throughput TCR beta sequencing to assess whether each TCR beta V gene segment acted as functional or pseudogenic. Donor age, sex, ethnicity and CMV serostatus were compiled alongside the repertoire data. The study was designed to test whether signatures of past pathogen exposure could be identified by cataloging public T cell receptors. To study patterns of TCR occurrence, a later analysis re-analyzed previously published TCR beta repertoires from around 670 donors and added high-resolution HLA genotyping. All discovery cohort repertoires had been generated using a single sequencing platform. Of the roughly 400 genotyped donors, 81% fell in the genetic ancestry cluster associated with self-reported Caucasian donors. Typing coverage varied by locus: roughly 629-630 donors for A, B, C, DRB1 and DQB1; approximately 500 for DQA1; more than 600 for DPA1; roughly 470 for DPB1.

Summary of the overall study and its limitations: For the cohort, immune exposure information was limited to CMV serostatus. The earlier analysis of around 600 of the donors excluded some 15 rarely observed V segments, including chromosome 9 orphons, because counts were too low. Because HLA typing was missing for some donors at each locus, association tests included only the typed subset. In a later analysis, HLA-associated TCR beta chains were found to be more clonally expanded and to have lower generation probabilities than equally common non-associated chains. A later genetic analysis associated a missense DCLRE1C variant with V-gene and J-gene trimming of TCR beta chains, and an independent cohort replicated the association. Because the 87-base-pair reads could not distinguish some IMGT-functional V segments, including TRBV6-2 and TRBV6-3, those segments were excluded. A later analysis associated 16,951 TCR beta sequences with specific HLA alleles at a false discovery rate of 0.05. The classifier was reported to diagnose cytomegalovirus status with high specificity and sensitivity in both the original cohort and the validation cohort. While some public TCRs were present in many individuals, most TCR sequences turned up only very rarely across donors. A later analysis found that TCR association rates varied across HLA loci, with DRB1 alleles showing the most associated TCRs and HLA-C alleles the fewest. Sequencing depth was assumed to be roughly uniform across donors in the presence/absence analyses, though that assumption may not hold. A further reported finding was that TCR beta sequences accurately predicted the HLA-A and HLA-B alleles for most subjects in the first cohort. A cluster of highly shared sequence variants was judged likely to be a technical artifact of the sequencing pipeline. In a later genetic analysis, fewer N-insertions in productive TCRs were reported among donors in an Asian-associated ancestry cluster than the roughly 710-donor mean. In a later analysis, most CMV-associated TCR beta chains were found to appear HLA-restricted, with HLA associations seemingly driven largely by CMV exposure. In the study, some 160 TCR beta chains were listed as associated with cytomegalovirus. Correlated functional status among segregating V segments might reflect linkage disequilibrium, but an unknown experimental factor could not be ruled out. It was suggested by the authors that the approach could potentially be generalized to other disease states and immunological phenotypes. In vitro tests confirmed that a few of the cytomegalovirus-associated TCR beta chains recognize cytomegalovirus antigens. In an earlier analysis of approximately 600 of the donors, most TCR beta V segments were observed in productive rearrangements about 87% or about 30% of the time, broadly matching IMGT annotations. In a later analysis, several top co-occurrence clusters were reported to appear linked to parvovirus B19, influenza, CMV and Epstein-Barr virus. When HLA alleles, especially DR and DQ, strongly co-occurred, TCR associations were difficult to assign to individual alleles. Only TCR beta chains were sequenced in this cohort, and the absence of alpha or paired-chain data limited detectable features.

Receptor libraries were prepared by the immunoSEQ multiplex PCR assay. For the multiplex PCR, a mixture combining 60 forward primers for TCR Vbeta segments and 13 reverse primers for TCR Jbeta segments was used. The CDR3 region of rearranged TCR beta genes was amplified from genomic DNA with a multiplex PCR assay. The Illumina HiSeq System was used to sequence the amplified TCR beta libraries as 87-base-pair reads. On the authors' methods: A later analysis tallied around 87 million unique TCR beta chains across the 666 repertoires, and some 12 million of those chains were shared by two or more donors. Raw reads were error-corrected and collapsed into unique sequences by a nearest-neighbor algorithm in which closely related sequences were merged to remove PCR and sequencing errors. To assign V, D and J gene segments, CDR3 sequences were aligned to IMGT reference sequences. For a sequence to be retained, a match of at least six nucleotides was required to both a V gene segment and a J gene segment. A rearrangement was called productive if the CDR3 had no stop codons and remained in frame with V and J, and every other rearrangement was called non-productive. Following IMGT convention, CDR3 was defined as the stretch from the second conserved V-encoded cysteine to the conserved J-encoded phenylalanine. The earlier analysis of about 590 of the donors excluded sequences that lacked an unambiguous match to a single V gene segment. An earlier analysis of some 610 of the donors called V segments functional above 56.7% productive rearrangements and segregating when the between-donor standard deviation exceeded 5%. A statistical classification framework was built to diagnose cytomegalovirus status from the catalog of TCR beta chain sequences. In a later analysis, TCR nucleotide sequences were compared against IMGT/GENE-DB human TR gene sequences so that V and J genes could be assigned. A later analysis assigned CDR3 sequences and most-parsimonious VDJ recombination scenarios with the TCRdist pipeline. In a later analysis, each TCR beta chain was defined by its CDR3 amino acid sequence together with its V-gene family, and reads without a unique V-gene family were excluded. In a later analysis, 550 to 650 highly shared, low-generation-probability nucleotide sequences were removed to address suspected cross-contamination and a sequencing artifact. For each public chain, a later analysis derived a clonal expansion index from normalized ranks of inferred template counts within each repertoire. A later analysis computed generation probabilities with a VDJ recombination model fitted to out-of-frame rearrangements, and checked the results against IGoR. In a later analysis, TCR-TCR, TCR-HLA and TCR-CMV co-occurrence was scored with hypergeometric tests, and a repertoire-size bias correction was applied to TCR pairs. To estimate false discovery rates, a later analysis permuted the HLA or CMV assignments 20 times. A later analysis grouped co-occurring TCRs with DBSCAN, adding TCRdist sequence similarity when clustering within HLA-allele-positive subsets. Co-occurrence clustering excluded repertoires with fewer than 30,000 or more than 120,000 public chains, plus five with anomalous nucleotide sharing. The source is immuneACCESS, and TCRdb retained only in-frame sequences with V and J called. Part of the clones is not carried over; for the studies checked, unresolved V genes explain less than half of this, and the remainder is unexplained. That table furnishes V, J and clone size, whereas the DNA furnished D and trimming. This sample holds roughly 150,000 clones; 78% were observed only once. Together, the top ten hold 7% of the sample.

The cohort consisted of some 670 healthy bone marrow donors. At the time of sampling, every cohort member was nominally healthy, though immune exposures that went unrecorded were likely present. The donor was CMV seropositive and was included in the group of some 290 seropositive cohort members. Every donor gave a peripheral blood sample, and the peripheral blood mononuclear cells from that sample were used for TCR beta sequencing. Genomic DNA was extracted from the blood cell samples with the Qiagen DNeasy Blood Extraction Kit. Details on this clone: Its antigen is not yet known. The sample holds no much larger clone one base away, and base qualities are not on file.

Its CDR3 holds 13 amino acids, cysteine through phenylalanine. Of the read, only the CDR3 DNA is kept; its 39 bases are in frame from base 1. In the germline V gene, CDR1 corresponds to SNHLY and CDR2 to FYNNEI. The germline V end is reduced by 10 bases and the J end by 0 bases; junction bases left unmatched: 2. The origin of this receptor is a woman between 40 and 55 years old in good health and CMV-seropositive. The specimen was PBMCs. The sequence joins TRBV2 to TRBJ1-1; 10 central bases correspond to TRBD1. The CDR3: CATGTGVNTEAFF. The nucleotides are TGTGCCACCGGGACAGGGGTGAACACTGAAGCTTTCTTT.